This T cell receptor beta chain was identified during a study of regulatory T cells in long-lasting Graves disease. Stated time point: persistent/refractory GD, antithyroid drugs over 5 years with positive TRAb. PBMCs provided the RNA from which the TCR library was made. Graves' disease diagnosis followed American Thyroid Association guidelines. Comments on this clonotype: Its antigen is unidentified.

The trim removed 4 bases at V and 2 bases at J, leaving 5 bases unmatched. Germline CDR1 is SGHDT and CDR2 is YYEEEE. The CDR3 spans 14 residues. CDR3 regions were amplified by Arm-PCR using iRepertoire HTBI primers to build TCR beta libraries. TCRdb passed the multiplex PCR reads through MiXCR, listing each CDR3 protein once. The sample lists approximately 440,000 distinct CDR3 sequences, about a quarter occurring once. Broader study findings: Compared with new cases, persistent Graves' patients showed reduced TCR diversity. The study found TRBV28, TRBJ1-2 and TRBJ2-5 favored in persistent disease.

The source of this sequence is a female donor with Graves disease. The sequences come from peripheral blood mononuclear cells (PBMCs), collected when the disease was refractory, from a patient treated with antithyroid drugs. The J gene is TRBJ1-1, the V gene TRBV5-6, with TRBD1 matching 7 bases. This CDR3 reads CASSHTGANTEAFF. The CDR3 DNA follows: TGTGCCAGCAGCCATACAGGGGCCAACACTGAAGCTTTCTTT. The full variable domain, its missing parts supplied by reference TRBV5-6 and TRBJ1-1, is DAGVTQSPTHLIKTRGQQVTLRCSPKSGHDTVSWYQQALGQGPQFIFQYYEEEERQRGNFPDRFSGHQFPNYSSELNVNALLLGDSALYLCASSHTGANTEAFFGQGTRLTVV.